Each of the 28 T cell receptor beta chains below was sequenced from the same sample in a study of cytomegalovirus exposure and HLA in healthy donors. Both 60 Vbeta primers and 13 Jbeta primers went into the PCR. Here immunoSEQ multiplex PCR was the method, and the copy in TCRdb shows in-frame clones only, minus some. Here the sample table reports around 140,000 clones. Sequenced sample: PBMCs. These TCRs come from a young woman in good health and CMV-seronegative.

This chain uses TRBV5-1 with TRBJ1-5; TRBD1 might be the D (5 bases). CDR3 length: 15 residues. CDR1 SGHRS and CDR2 YFSETQ come from the germline V gene. The V gene lost 0 bases and the J gene lost 0 bases, with 7 bases spanning the gap. The CDR3 protein is CASSLEGSSNQPQHF. CDR3 coding DNA: TGCGCCAGCAGCTTGGAGGGGTCTAGCAATCAGCCCCAGCATTTT.

J is TRBJ2-3 and V is TRBV6-4, with no clear D. Per the germline V gene, CDR1 is MRHNA and CDR2 is SNTAGT. Deletions cut 3 bases from V and 2 bases from J, with 6 bases between. The CDR3 is 13 residues long. CDR3: CASSERLTDTQYF. DNA of the CDR3: TGTGCCAGCAGTGAGCGGCTCACAGATACGCAGTATTTT.

The genes are TRBV9 and TRBJ2-1, with TRBD2 matching over 15 bases. The germline CDR1 and CDR2 sequences are SGDLS and YYNGEE. The CDR3 extends over 21 amino acids. Germline trimming cut 0 bases from V and 0 bases from J; bases unmatched to any gene: 10. The CDR3 loop reads CASSVGRIGTSGRSSYNEQFF. CDR3 bases: TGTGCCAGCAGCGTAGGTAGGATCGGGACTAGCGGGAGGAGCTCCTACAATGAGCAGTTCTTC. Together with reference TRBV9 and TRBJ2-1, the CDR3 gives the full variable domain: DSGVTQTPKHLITATGQRVTLRCSPRSGDLSVYWYQQSLDQGLQFLIQYYNGEERAKGNILERFSAQQFPDLHSELNLSSLELGDSALYFCASSVGRIGTSGRSSYNEQFFGPGTRLTVL.

This chain connects TRBV11-2 to TRBJ2-2; perhaps TRBD2 as D (5 bases). The CDR3 is 14 amino acids. Per the germline V gene, CDR1 is SGHAT and CDR2 is FQNNGV. Trimming cost V 5 bases and J 4 bases, with 11 bases left between them. In DNA, the CDR3 is TGTGCCAGCAGCGGAGGATCATTCACCGGGGAGCTGTTTTTT. Translation: CASSGGSFTGELFF.

The chain's CDR3 is CASSFPGSPLHF. The CDR3 bases are TGTGCCAGCAGTTTCCCGGGATCACCCCTCCACTTT. The V gene is TRBV27, the J gene TRBJ1-6; D is uncertain. Germline values: CDR1 MNHEY, CDR2 SMNVEV (reference sequence). Trimming cost V 3 bases and J 10 bases, with 7 bases left between them. The CDR3 runs to 12 residues.

The chain employs TRBV6-5 and TRBJ2-7; D call uncertain. The CDR3 runs to 11 residues. Trimming pared 6 bases from V and 3 bases from J, leaving 6 bases between. The germline V gene encodes CDR1 MNHEY and CDR2 SVGAGI. CDR3 DNA sequence: TGTGCCAGCAGCTCCTACTACGAGCAGTACTTC. Protein: CASSSYYEQYF.

The chain joins TRBV28 to TRBJ2-5, with 9 bases matching TRBD2. CDR3 length: 15 residues. The germline V gene encodes CDR1 MDHEN and CDR2 SYDVKM. The ends lost 5 bases at V and 5 bases at J; junction bases unmatched: 9. CDR3 coding DNA: TGTGCCAGCAGTACCCCAGGCGGGAGGGGGGAGACCCAGTACTTC. Translated, it gives CASSTPGGRGETQYF.

V usage is TRBV6-5 and J usage is TRBJ2-6; D unresolved. Between the trimmed V and J ends, which lost 2 bases and 0 bases, there was a span of 2 bases. This CDR3 comprises 14 residues. Germline lookup yields CDR1 MNHEY and CDR2 SVGAGI. Here the CDR3 reads CASSYRSGANVLTF. CDR3 coding DNA: TGTGCCAGCAGTTACCGCTCTGGGGCCAACGTCCTGACTTTC.

The DNA of the CDR3 is TGTGCCAGCAGCGTCAGTGGACATATGGACACTGAAGCTTTCTTT. It codes for CASSVSGHMDTEAFF. The chain is built from TRBV9 and TRBJ1-1; tentatively, D is TRBD1 (5 bases). From germline, CDR1 is SGDLS and CDR2 YYNGEE. This CDR3 is 15 amino acids long. Trimming took 2 bases from V and 3 from J, leaving 14 bases between them.

The chain joins TRBV5-1 to TRBJ1-3, with D maybe TRBD1 (5 bases). Between the trimmed V and J ends, which lost 5 bases and 0 bases, there was a span of 12 bases. This CDR3 has 15 residues. Germline lookup yields CDR1 SGHRS and CDR2 YFSETQ. CDR3 nucleotides: TGCGCCAGCAGAAAGAACAGGCTCTCTGGAAACACCATATATTTT. It specifies CASRKNRLSGNTIYF. Full variable domain (outside the CDR3, taken from reference TRBV5-1 and TRBJ1-3): KAGVTQTPRYLIKTRGQQVTLSCSPISGHRSVSWYQQTPGQGLQFLFEYFSETQRNKGNFPGRFSGRQFSNSRSEMNVSTLELGDSALYLCASRKNRLSGNTIYFGEGSWLTVV.

The J gene is TRBJ2-5, the V gene TRBV9, with TRBD2 matching over 10 bases. J was trimmed by 1 base and V by 1 base; bases with no gene match: 4. Germline lookup yields CDR1 SGDLS and CDR2 YYNGEE. This CDR3 contains 16 residues. The CDR3 DNA is TGTGCCAGCAGCGTAATGACTAGCGGGTCCCAAGAGACCCAGTACTTC. This sequence encodes CASSVMTSGSQETQYF.

The chain has TRBV30 and TRBJ2-5; 7 bases align to TRBD1. The germline CDR1 and CDR2 sequences are GTSNPN and SVGIG (reference sequence). The V and J ends lost 2 bases and 4 bases, in that order; junction bases with no gene match: 4. This CDR3 region has 13 residues. DNA of the CDR3: TGTGCCTGGAGTAAGACAGGGTTAGAGACCCAGTACTTC. Translating gives CAWSKTGLETQYF.

The V and J genes are TRBV5-8 and TRBJ2-7; 14 bases match TRBD2. V dropped 2 bases and J dropped 4; count of bases not matched to a gene: 8. CDR1 and CDR2 (germline): SGHTS, YDEGEE. There are 17 residues in the CDR3. The CDR3 DNA reads TGTGCCAGCAGCTTCTCCGGGACTAGCGGGAGTGGGTACGAGCAGTACGTC. Translated, it gives CASSFSGTSGSGYEQYV.

The J gene is TRBJ2-7, the V gene TRBV7-2, with 11 bases matching TRBD2. CDR1 is SGHTA and CDR2 is FQGNSA in the germline V gene. V shed 5 bases, J shed 1 base, and the junction held 7 bases outside the gene matches. CDR3 length equals 16 residues. The CDR3 DNA reads as TGTGCCAGCAGCCAGGGGACTAGCGGATATTCCTACGAGCAGTACGTC. It codes for CASSQGTSGYSYEQYV.

The rearrangement links TRBV6-5 to TRBJ1-3; D may be TRBD1 (5 bases). Germline CDR1 reads MNHEY; CDR2 reads SVGAGI. This CDR3 is built from 15 residues. V lost 2 bases and J lost 3, with 11 bases in between. DNA for the CDR3: TGTGCCAGCAGTTACGGGGCGCAGAGTGGAAACACCATATATTTT. Encoded protein: CASSYGAQSGNTIYF.

The chain links TRBV19 to TRBJ2-1, with TRBD2 matching over 12 bases. V was pared by 9 bases and J by 6 bases, with 12 bases of the junction left unmatched. CDR3 length: 16 amino acids. Germline loops: CDR1 LNHDA, CDR2 SQIVND (reference sequence). Written as DNA, the CDR3 is TGTGCCAGCACTTGGACTAGCGGGATAATAGGCAATGAGCAGTTCTTC. This translates into CASTWTSGIIGNEQFF.

This sequence joins TRBV5-1 and TRBJ2-7; D might be TRBD1 (5 bases). Deletions cut 0 bases from V and 7 bases from J, with 17 bases between. The CDR3 runs to 15 residues. The germline V gene encodes CDR1 SGHRS and CDR2 YFSETQ. The CDR3 region is CASSLATAGSGEQYF. The DNA for the CDR3 is TGCGCCAGCAGCTTGGCGACAGCCGGTTCAGGGGAGCAGTACTTC.

The chain employs TRBV2 and TRBJ2-6; TRBD1 matches at 7 bases. V dropped 2 bases and J dropped 2; count of bases not matched to a gene: 0. The V gene's germline CDR1 is SNHLY and CDR2 FYNNEI. CDR3 length equals 15 residues. CDR3 region: CASSEQGAGANVLTF. The CDR3 DNA reads TGTGCCAGCAGTGAACAGGGGGCTGGGGCCAACGTCCTGACTTTC.

The rearrangement uses TRBV6-6 and TRBJ2-3; D is possibly TRBD2 (5 bases). Trimming cost V 8 bases and J 0 bases, with 6 bases left between them. Germline CDR1 MNHNY, CDR2 SVGAGI (reference sequence). The CDR3 extends over 12 amino acids. In nucleotides, the CDR3 is TGTGCCAGCGGGAGTAGCACAGATACGCAGTATTTT. This encodes CASGSSTDTQYF.

The chain combines TRBV7-9 with TRBJ2-7; 7 bases line up with TRBD1. V shed 4 bases, J shed 3 bases, and the junction held 6 bases outside the gene matches. CDR3 length: 14 residues. Germline V lookup: CDR1 SEHNR, CDR2 FQNEAQ (reference sequence). The CDR3 protein is CASSSDRALYEQYV. The CDR3, as DNA: TGTGCCAGCAGCTCCGACAGGGCCCTCTACGAGCAGTACGTC.

The chain is built from TRBV12-5 and TRBJ2-7; D uncertain. Germline V CDR1 and CDR2: LGHNT, FRNRAP. V was cut by 7 bases and J by 6 bases, with 16 bases left in between. The length of the CDR3 is 13 residues. This CDR3 is CASALDGWSEQYV. CDR3 nucleotide sequence: TGTGCTAGTGCCCTGGATGGTTGGAGCGAGCAGTACGTC.

The V and J genes are TRBV6-1 and TRBJ2-7; TRBD1 might be the D (5 bases). Germline loops: CDR1 MNHNS, CDR2 SASEGT. Between the trimmed V and J ends, which lost 2 bases and 10 bases, there was a span of 12 bases. There are 12 residues in the CDR3. CDR3 amino acids: CASSEFRVLQYV. The DNA for the CDR3 is TGTGCCAGCAGTGAATTCAGGGTACTTCAGTACGTC.

The V and J genes are TRBV9 and TRBJ1-1, with a possible D match to TRBD1 (6 bases). Germline assignment: CDR1 SGDLS and CDR2 YYNGEE. V was trimmed by 1 base and J by 0 bases, leaving 7 bases between them. CDR3 size: 14 residues. The CDR3: CASSVTGLNTEAFF. DNA of the CDR3: TGTGCCAGCAGCGTAACAGGGCTGAACACTGAAGCTTTCTTT.

V gene TRBV11-3 combines with J gene TRBJ1-2; TRBD1 matches 10 bases. The germline V gene encodes CDR1 SGHNT and CDR2 YENEEA. The CDR3 has 18 amino acids. The V and J ends lost 5 bases and 4 bases, in that order; junction bases with no gene match: 16. CDR3 DNA sequence: TGTGCCAGCAGCGGCCGGGACAGGGGAGACTCTAGGGGCTATGGCTACACCTTC. Protein sequence: CASSGRDRGDSRGYGYTF.

The rearrangement joins TRBV7-9 to TRBJ2-7; D is ambiguous. CDR1 is SEHNR, CDR2 FQNEAQ, per germline (reference sequence). The CDR3 runs 14 residues. V lost 1 base and J 1 base, leaving 8 bases between the germline ends. CDR3 amino acids: CASSLDGESYEQYF. The DNA of the CDR3 is TGTGCCAGCAGCTTAGATGGAGAATCCTACGAGCAGTACTTC.

The chain has TRBV19 and TRBJ2-5; 11 nucleotides agree with TRBD2. With 6 bases clipped from V and 8 bases from J, the junction kept 8 bases outside the gene matches. In germline, CDR1 is LNHDA, CDR2 SQIVND (reference sequence). This CDR3 contains 14 residues. This CDR3 reads CASRPIAGGPTQYF. CDR3 DNA sequence: TGTGCCAGTAGACCGATAGCGGGAGGGCCAACCCAGTACTTC.

The chain carries TRBV13 and TRBJ2-5, with D perhaps TRBD2 (6 bases). V gave up 6 bases and J gave up 5 bases, with 22 bases separating them. CDR3 length equals 16 residues. Germline V gene data show CDR1 as PRHDT and CDR2 as FYEKMQ (reference sequence). CDR3 residues: CASRESRRGRWETQYF. The CDR3 DNA follows: TGTGCCAGCAGGGAAAGTCGGAGGGGAAGGTGGGAGACCCAGTACTTC.

The chain is built from TRBV28 and TRBJ1-2, with 8 bases fitting TRBD1. CDR3 length: 15 residues. The ends lost 3 bases at V and 7 bases at J; junction bases unmatched: 10. Looked up from germline, CDR1 is MDHEN and CDR2 is SYDVKM. The CDR3 loop reads CASSFEVQGARGYTF. The CDR3 DNA sequence: TGTGCCAGCAGTTTTGAGGTCCAGGGGGCGCGTGGCTACACCTTC.